What follows describes a single T cell receptor beta chain. The antigen remains unidentified. This specimen comes from a study of beta chain features in type 1 diabetes. Across the study: Sorted cells examined across all samples numbered around 99,000,000.

The whole isolated RNA underwent reverse transcription, so sequencing captured expressed TCRB transcripts. The data were produced by immunoSEQ multiplex PCR, yet TCRdb's version contains in-frame clones alone and is incomplete. This sample has approximately 170,000 clones; about 7.8% occur once, and the top ten carry about 0.9%. Germline V gives CDR1 SNHLY, CDR2 FYNNEI. The V and J ends lost 7 bases and 2 bases respectively, with 14 bases between them. CDR3 length: 14 amino acids. Study-level points and caveats: Healthy donors had naive, central memory and Treg TCRB repertoires that appeared less similar than those seen among patients. Patients with type 1 diabetes carried fewer insertions and had more deletions at their VDJ junctions. A moderate, significant TCRB CDR3 shortening appeared in type 1 diabetes across four CD4+ subsets.

Material: central memory CD4+ T cells from blood. The chain links TRBV2 to TRBJ1-1; D unclear. The receptor comes from a woman aged 40 to 50 with type 1 diabetes. The CDR3 reads CASTYGESNTEAFF. As DNA, the CDR3 is TGTGCCAGCACATACGGGGAAAGTAACACTGAAGCTTTCTTT.